This TCR beta chain emerged from a study of cytomegalovirus exposure and HLA in healthy donors. Points from the study as a whole: The authors enumerated 150 to 200 TCR beta chains as linked to cytomegalovirus.

Between the trimmed V and J ends, which lost 2 bases and 3 bases, there was a span of 6 bases. Germline lookup yields CDR1 WSHSY and CDR2 SAAADI. This CDR3 comprises 13 residues. Assay used: immunoSEQ multiplex PCR; TCRdb lists only in-frame clones, some missing. The data show about 79,000 clones, with 93% seen just once and 3% to 4.5% held by the top ten. This clone was found a few times. Its specificity is not known. This sequence joins TRBV10-2 and TRBJ2-3; D might be TRBD2 (6 bases). This TCR was sampled from a woman between 25 and 40 years old in good health and CMV-seronegative. Sequencing was done on a sample of PBMCs. The CDR3 loop is CASSERETDTQYF. The CDR3 DNA follows: TGCGCCAGCAGTGAGCGGGAGACAGATACGCAGTATTTT.